This TCR beta chain was identified during a study of blood T cell repertoires in COVID-19 (dated by TCRdb to about 2020). Turning to the overall study: Collaborator samples came from the United States, Italy and Spain and covered acute and convalescent phases of COVID-19. Deeply sampled blood TCRbeta repertoires from subjects exposed to, actively infected with, or recovered from COVID-19 were included in the dataset. The material from the prospective study consisted of cDNA or gDNA derived from T cells, B-cell-depleted T cells, or PBMCs. Where HLA class I and class II types were available, the types were taken from metadata supplied by the sample provider, not from assay-based typing. Samples came from the ongoing ImmuneRACE study (first 160 participants) plus 1,254 subjects from 6 global collaborators. Sample metadata almost always included a de-identified subject ID, COVID-19 status, age in years and sex. The repertoires were made available in a free public database intended to serve as a resource for research on the immune response to SARS-CoV-2.

Enrolling through a virtual design, the prospective study's participants ranged in age from roughly 18 to 100 years and lived across roughly 23 United States geographic areas. Cohort assignment in the prospective study relied on participant-reported clinical history from a screening survey and a study questionnaire. Recovered participants in ImmuneRACE Cohort 3 were defined by two consecutive negative NP/OP PCR tests, clearance by a healthcare professional, or resolution of symptoms. In the prospective study, whole blood, serum and a nasopharyngeal or oropharyngeal swab were collected from each participant by mobile phlebotomists. Additional blood draws and questionnaires over an approximately two-month period could optionally be provided by prospective study participants. Before DNA extraction, blood samples from the prospective study were shipped at room temperature or frozen. The germline V gene specifies SGHTA as CDR1 and FQGNSA as CDR2. The CDR3 sequence holds 13 residues, the cysteine and phenylalanine included. Of all the DNA, just the CDR3 is kept, 39 bases in frame from base 1. Relative to germline, V is 1 base shorter and J is 6 bases shorter, with 9 bases between their ends.

For this clone: Its target antigen remains unknown. Qualities for individual bases were not recorded, and no much larger clone is one base off.

The paper as a whole reports these results and caveats: The amount of clinical and demographic metadata varied by source and participant and was provided uncurated.

TCRbeta CDR3 regions were amplified from genomic DNA by means of the immunoSEQ Assay, a bias-controlled multiplex PCR. Per the original workflow: The number of nucleated cells in each sample was estimated from the amplification of reference gene primers within the assay. Sequence reads were collapsed and filtered to measure the absolute abundance of every unique TCRbeta CDR3 rearrangement. For each sample, productive Simpson clonality was calculated by taking the square root of Simpson's diversity index across productive rearrangements. This immuneACCESS table, as held by TCRdb, lists in-frame sequences with V and J called but not all clones. Of the missing ones, under half trace to an unresolved V gene in checked studies; the others have no known cause. That table gives V, J and clone size, and the DNA gave D and trimming. This sample comprises 95,000 to 150,000 clones, roughly 84% of them detected only once. The ten largest clones add up to roughly 3.9% of the sample.

The sequence is built from TRBV7-2 and TRBJ1-1, with a weak D call of TRBD1 (6 bases match). This sequence was found in a woman in her twenties or thirties who had recovered from COVID-19. Sequences were obtained from PBMCs or T cells enriched from blood (not recorded which). The base sequence is TGTGCCAGCAGCTTAGGAGGGACACCTGAAGCTTTCTTT. Translation gives CASSLGGTPEAFF.